The 10 T cell receptor beta chains given below trace back to one sample, sequenced in a study of shared clonotypes between healthy human individuals. Using immunoSEQ multiplex PCR, the repertoire was profiled, and TCRdb retains in-frame clones only, with some absent. The sample yields some 2,000,000 clones, nearly 97% seen once. Sequencing was carried out using naive CD4+ T cells sorted from blood. Described subset: CD45RA+ positively selected. These receptors originate from a man aged 18 to 30 in good health.

The chain carries TRBV21-1 and TRBJ2-5; the table gives TRBD2 as D, unverified against the DNA. TRBV21-1 is termed a pseudogene. The CDR3 runs to 16 residues. CDR3 region: CASSSQLGLENSTEYF. CDR3 sequence (DNA): TGTGCCAGCAGCAGTCAATTGGGACTAGAAAATAGCACTGAGTACTTC.

This chain joins TRBV19 and TRBJ1-5; D may be TRBD1 (6 bases). V lost 3 bases, J lost 0 bases, and 18 bases lay in between. This CDR3 region has 18 residues. The germline V gene encodes CDR1 LNHDA and CDR2 SQIVND (reference sequence). The CDR3 DNA follows: TGTGCCAGTAGTATTCAGGACAGCACGTTCTATAGCAATCAGCCCCAGCATTTT. The encoded protein is CASSIQDSTFYSNQPQHF.

The count of this clone is one. The chain carries TRBV6-5 and TRBJ1-6; TRBD1 might be the D (6 bases). Per the germline V gene, CDR1 is MNHEY and CDR2 is SVGAGI. V lost 6 bases, J lost 9 bases, and 18 bases lay in between. The CDR3 sequence is 15 residues long. This CDR3 reads CASRPAGARGSPLHF. CDR3 bases: TGTGCCAGCAGGCCAGCAGGGGCACGTGGTTCACCCCTCCACTTT.

The V call is TRBV15, the J call TRBJ1-5, with a weak D call TRBD1 (6 bases). The ends were cut back, 1 base at V and 5 bases at J, with 15 bases in the middle. The germline CDR1 and CDR2 sequences are LNHNV and YYDKDF (reference sequence). The CDR3 runs 16 residues. The CDR3 DNA reads TGTGCCACCAGCAGAGGTTCGGCAGGGGTCGATCAGCCCCAGCATTTT. Its translation: CATSRGSAGVDQPQHF.

The chain combines TRBV28 with TRBJ1-3, with no clear D. Germline CDR1 reads MDHEN; CDR2 reads SYDVKM. V gave up 4 bases and J gave up 0 bases, with 10 bases separating them. The CDR3 has 15 residues. The CDR3, as DNA: TGTGCCAGCAGTTCACACAGCAACTCTGGAAACACCATATATTTT. Translated: CASSSHSNSGNTIYF.

V usage is TRBV18 and J usage is TRBJ2-1, with 8 nucleotides matching TRBD2. After removal of 3 bases from V and 3 bases from J, the junction contained 10 bases not matched to a gene. The CDR3 length is 17 residues. The germline V gene encodes CDR1 KGHSH and CDR2 LQKENI. The CDR3 region is CASSPATSGGFYNEQFF. CDR3 DNA: TGTGCCAGCTCACCGGCCACTAGCGGCGGATTCTACAATGAGCAGTTCTTC.

A word on this clone: Other DNA sequences of this sample code for an identical CDR3. This sequence joins TRBV18 and TRBJ2-7, with a weak D call TRBD1 (5 bases). The V end was cut by 4 bases, the J end by 3 bases, with 7 bases between. This CDR3 contains 12 residues. Germline CDR1 reads KGHSH; CDR2 reads LQKENI. CDR3 sequence reads: CASSLDSYEQYF. CDR3 coding DNA: TGTGCCAGCTCACTAGACAGCTACGAGCAGTACTTC.

The V and J genes are TRBV7-3 and TRBJ2-1, with TRBD2 matching 10 bases. J gave up 8 bases and V 5 bases, and 9 bases lay outside the gene matches. The V gene's germline CDR1 is SGHTA and CDR2 FQGTGA. The CDR3 is 15 residues long. Here the CDR3 reads CASSPSGGADHEQFF. In DNA, the CDR3 is TGTGCCAGCAGCCCCAGCGGGGGGGCCGACCATGAGCAGTTCTTC.

This clone appeared once. V is TRBV2 and J is TRBJ1-4, with D perhaps matching TRBD1 (5 bases). Germline V lookup: CDR1 SNHLY, CDR2 FYNNEI. This CDR3 has 14 amino acids. The germline V and J ends were trimmed by 6 bases and 7 bases, with 15 bases remaining between them. CDR3 DNA: TGTGCCAGCAGACGGGCGGCAGGGAGTGAAAAACTGTTTTTT. Translated, it gives CASRRAAGSEKLFF.

The chain joins TRBV6-5 to TRBJ2-5; 10 positions agree with TRBD2. Losses at the gene ends were 5 bases for V and 1 base for J; bases not matched to a gene: 4. Germline V lookup: CDR1 MNHEY, CDR2 SVGAGI. The CDR3 totals 15 residues. In DNA, the CDR3 is TGTGCCAGCAGTCCAGCGGGAGGGCCCCAAGAGACCCAGTACTTC. Its protein is CASSPAGGPQETQYF.